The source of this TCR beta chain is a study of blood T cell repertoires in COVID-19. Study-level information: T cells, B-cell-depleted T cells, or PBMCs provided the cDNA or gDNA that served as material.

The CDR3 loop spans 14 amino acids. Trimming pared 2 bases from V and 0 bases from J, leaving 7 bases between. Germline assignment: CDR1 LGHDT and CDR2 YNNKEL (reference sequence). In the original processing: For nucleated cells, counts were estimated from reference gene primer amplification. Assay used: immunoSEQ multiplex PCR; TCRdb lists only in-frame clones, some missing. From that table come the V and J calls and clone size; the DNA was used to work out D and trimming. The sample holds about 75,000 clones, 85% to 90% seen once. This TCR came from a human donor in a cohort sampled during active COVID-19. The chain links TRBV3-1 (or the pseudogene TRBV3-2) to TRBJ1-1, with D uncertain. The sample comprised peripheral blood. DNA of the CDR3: TGTGCCAGCAGCCAATATCAGATGAACACTGAAGCTTTCTTT. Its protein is CASSQYQMNTEAFF.